One and the same sample provided the 27 T cell receptor beta chains below, sequenced in a study of blood T cell repertoires in COVID-19. Clones were sequenced by immunoSEQ multiplex PCR, and TCRdb holds only the in-frame ones, with some missing. Among around 260,000 clones listed, around 82% were seen once. Material: peripheral blood. These receptors were collected from a human donor with COVID-19, enrolled during active disease. The donor label of this sample is uncertain.

The J gene is TRBJ1-3, the V gene TRBV2; no clear D gene. V was cut by 7 bases and J by 0 bases, with 10 bases left in between. The germline CDR1 and CDR2 sequences are SNHLY and FYNNEI. The CDR3 sequence is 14 residues long. The CDR3 region is CASIAETSGNTIYF. CDR3 sequence (DNA): TGTGCCAGCATCGCAGAAACCTCTGGAAACACCATATATTTT.

The rearrangement joins TRBV27 to TRBJ1-2; 8 bases match TRBD1. The CDR3 is 15 amino acids. Trimming cost V 6 bases and J 3 bases; bases outside gene matches: 9. Germline V lookup: CDR1 MNHEY, CDR2 SMNVEV (reference sequence). DNA for the CDR3: TGTGCCAGCAGCCGGACAGGGAAGGGGGACTATGGCTACACCTTC. This codes for CASSRTGKGDYGYTF.

This chain joins TRBV5-6 and TRBJ1-2; possibly TRBD1 for D (6 bases). Trimming cost V 3 bases and J 8 bases, with 20 bases left between them. The CDR3 consists of 15 residues. The germline V gene encodes CDR1 SGHDT and CDR2 YYEEEE. CDR3 amino acids: CASSSPHQETGGYTF. CDR3 nucleotides: TGTGCCAGCAGCTCACCACACCAGGAAACAGGGGGCTACACCTTC.

This clone was seen only once. The CDR3 is CASSSQRETADTQYF. In DNA form, the CDR3 reads TGTGCCAGCAGCTCCCAGCGGGAGACGGCAGATACGCAGTATTTT. The chain employs TRBV5-6 and TRBJ2-3; TRBD2 agrees at 8 bases. The trim removed 3 bases at V and 4 bases at J, leaving 7 bases unmatched. This CDR3 region has 15 residues. CDR1 and CDR2 from the germline V gene are SGHDT and YYEEEE. The full variable domain, its missing parts supplied by reference TRBV5-6 and TRBJ2-3, is DAGVTQSPTHLIKTRGQQVTLRCSPKSGHDTVSWYQQALGQGPQFIFQYYEEEERQRGNFPDRFSGHQFPNYSSELNVNALLLGDSALYLCASSSQRETADTQYFGPGTRLTVL.

The chain recombines TRBV10-3 with TRBJ2-7, with 9 bases aligning to TRBD2. The CDR3 has 15 amino acids. Germline values: CDR1 ENHRY, CDR2 SYGVKD. The V and J ends lost 7 bases and 6 bases, in that order; junction bases with no gene match: 13. CDR3 sequence (DNA): TGTGCCATCAATCGCCTCGGAGCGGGAGGTTCCGAGCAGTACTTC. This sequence encodes CAINRLGAGGSEQYF.

The rearrangement links TRBV19 to TRBJ1-2, with unresolved D. Trimming removed 7 bases from V and 1 base from J, with 28 bases in between. This CDR3 is 19 amino acids long. Germline V gives CDR1 LNHDA, CDR2 SQIVND (reference sequence). The CDR3 DNA reads as TGTGCCAGTACCAACCGCCGGCGGCCTGCGGGTCAAGATAACTATGGCTACACCTTC. Its protein product is CASTNRRRPAGQDNYGYTF. Based on the CDR3 plus reference TRBV19 and TRBJ1-2, the full variable domain is DGGITQSPKYLFRKEGQNVTLSCEQNLNHDAMYWYRQDPGQGLRLIYYSQIVNDFQKGDIAEGYSVSREKKESFPLTVTSAQKNPTAFYLCASTNRRRPAGQDNYGYTFGSGTRLTVV.

As regards this clone: This CDR3 is also generated by other DNA sequences in the sample. J is TRBJ1-4 and V is TRBV28, with 8 bases lining up with TRBD1. V lost 3 bases, J lost 5 bases, and 2 bases stayed unmatched. Germline CDR1 is MDHEN and CDR2 is SYDVKM. The CDR3 length is 14 residues. The CDR3 bases are TGTGCCAGCAGTTTGCAGGGGGCGAATGAAAAACTGTTTTTT. Translation gives CASSLQGANEKLFF.

V is TRBV7-8 and J is TRBJ1-4, with D possibly matching TRBD1 (5 bases). CDR3 size: 16 residues. V lost 5 bases and J 0 bases, leaving 13 bases between the germline ends. Germline CDR1 and CDR2: SGHVS and FQNEAQ. The CDR3: CASSLNQGATNEKLFF. The CDR3, as DNA: TGTGCCAGCAGCCTAAACCAGGGTGCAACTAATGAAAAACTGTTTTTT.

This clone was seen once. The CDR3 DNA reads as TGTGCCAGCAGTAGTACAAGGAACACCGGGGAGCTGTTTTTT. This encodes CASSSTRNTGELFF. V and J are TRBV6-5 and TRBJ2-2; D remains ambiguous. V was trimmed by 5 bases and J by 1 base, leaving 8 bases between them. This CDR3 comprises 14 residues. CDR1 is MNHEY and CDR2 is SVGAGI in the germline V gene.

The chain uses TRBV7-9 and TRBJ1-4; no definite D call. This CDR3 comprises 14 residues. Trimming took off 4 bases at V and 5 bases at J, with 11 bases between the two ends. The germline gives CDR1 SEHNR, CDR2 FQNEAQ (reference sequence). DNA for the CDR3: TGTGCCAGCAGCTCCCGCGGGTACAATGAAAAACTGTTTTTT. This sequence encodes CASSSRGYNEKLFF.

The chain recombines TRBV30 with TRBJ2-1; 14 bases align to TRBD2. Germline CDR1 reads GTSNPN; CDR2 reads SVGIG (reference sequence). CDR3 length equals 15 residues. The junction had 8 bases not matched to a gene; V was cut back by 4 bases and J by 9 bases. CDR3 nucleotides: TGTGCCTGGACGGGACTAGCGGGAGTCGGGAGTGAGCAGTTCTTC. Translating gives CAWTGLAGVGSEQFF. Full variable domain (outside the CDR3, taken from reference TRBV30 and TRBJ2-1): SQTIHQWPATLVQPVGSPLSLECTVEGTSNPNLYWYRQAAGRGLQLLFYSVGIGQISSEVPQNLSASRPQDRQFILSSKKLLLSDSGFYLCAWTGLAGVGSEQFFGPGTRLTVL.

This clone was seen a single time. The chain is built from TRBV30 and TRBJ2-3, with 10 bases aligning to TRBD1. The germline V gene encodes CDR1 GTSNPN and CDR2 SVGIG (reference sequence). The trim removed 2 bases at V and 4 bases at J, leaving 9 bases unmatched. The CDR3 spans 16 residues. This CDR3 is CAWSKPRQGASDTQYF. The CDR3 DNA is TGTGCCTGGAGTAAACCGAGACAGGGGGCCTCAGATACGCAGTATTTT.

The chain carries TRBV28 and TRBJ1-1; 9 bases are a match to TRBD1. The CDR3 loop spans 16 amino acids. Germline loops: CDR1 MDHEN, CDR2 SYDVKM. The junction had 15 bases not matched to a gene; V was cut back by 2 bases and J by 11 bases. The DNA for the CDR3 is TGTGCCAGCAGTTTAGTCCCCCCGGGACAGGGAGGCTTGGCTTTCTTT. Translation: CASSLVPPGQGGLAFF.

This clone has just a few counts. V is TRBV2 and J is TRBJ2-2; 8 positions agree with TRBD2. Germline values: CDR1 SNHLY, CDR2 FYNNEI. V lost 2 bases, J lost 5 bases, and 1 base stayed unmatched. The CDR3 is made up of 14 amino acids. For the CDR3, the DNA is TGTGCCAGCAGTGAACGGGGGGGAACCGGGGAGCTGTTTTTT. This codes for CASSERGGTGELFF.

This chain links TRBV6-5 with TRBJ2-7; perhaps TRBD2 as D (6 bases). CDR3 size: 12 residues. Germline CDR1 MNHEY, CDR2 SVGAGI. Trimming pared 11 bases from V and 3 bases from J, leaving 14 bases between. The CDR3 region has the DNA TGTGCCGTACGGGACTCCCTCTACGAGCAGTACTTC. This encodes CAVRDSLYEQYF.

The chain joins TRBV19 to TRBJ2-3; D ambiguous. Trimming stripped 3 bases from V and 1 base from J, with 5 bases between. The CDR3 has 13 residues. Per the germline V gene, CDR1 is LNHDA and CDR2 is SQIVND (reference sequence). The CDR3 sequence is CASSMSGTDTQYF. In DNA form, the CDR3 reads TGTGCCAGTAGTATGAGCGGCACAGATACGCAGTATTTT.

The chain is built from TRBV28 and TRBJ1-5; TRBD1 agrees at 9 bases. The germline V gene encodes CDR1 MDHEN and CDR2 SYDVKM. The CDR3 is 14 amino acids. V trimming: 10 bases; J trimming: 7 bases; junction bases outside the gene matches: 11. The CDR3 protein is CAIRGGTGRQPQHF. CDR3 DNA sequence: TGTGCCATCCGGGGCGGGACAGGGAGGCAGCCCCAGCATTTT.

The rearrangement uses TRBV6-2 or TRBV6-3 and TRBJ2-1; D possibly corresponds to TRBD1 (6 bases). Trimming cost V 5 bases and J 9 bases, with 23 bases left between them. The germline V gene has CDR1 MNHEY and CDR2 SVGEGT. The CDR3 consists of 16 residues. CDR3 in amino acids: CASSPVLRQATAEQFF. CDR3 sequence (DNA): TGTGCCAGCAGTCCCGTTCTTAGACAGGCGACTGCTGAGCAGTTCTTC.

The chain links TRBV24-1 to TRBJ1-4; perhaps TRBD1 as D (5 bases). V was pared by 9 bases and J by 3 bases, with 10 bases between. The CDR3 has 13 amino acids. CDR1 is KGHDR, CDR2 SFDVKD, per germline. This CDR3 is CATQGGANEKLFF. DNA for the CDR3: TGTGCCACCCAGGGTGGAGCTAATGAAAAACTGTTTTTT.

The CDR3 DNA reads TGTGCCAGCAGTGAACTTCGAGGGTATAGCAATCAGCCCCAGCATTTT. Translation: CASSELRGYSNQPQHF. J is TRBJ1-5 and V is TRBV6-1; D remains unclear. The CDR3 is 16 residues long. CDR1 is MNHNS, CDR2 SASEGT, per germline. The V gene lost 2 bases and the J gene lost 0 bases, with 11 bases spanning the gap.

This clone appeared a single time. This chain links TRBV30 with TRBJ2-4; 14 bases match TRBD2. This CDR3 has 15 amino acids. Trimming cost V 1 base and J 8 bases; bases outside gene matches: 4. Germline V gene data show CDR1 as GTSNPN and CDR2 as SVGIG (reference sequence). The CDR3 nucleotides read TGTGCCTGGAGTGCCAAGACTAGCGGGGGGGACATTCAGTACTTC. It codes for CAWSAKTSGGDIQYF. Complete variable domain (other parts from reference TRBV30 and TRBJ2-4): SQTIHQWPATLVQPVGSPLSLECTVEGTSNPNLYWYRQAAGRGLQLLFYSVGIGQISSEVPQNLSASRPQDRQFILSSKKLLLSDSGFYLCAWSAKTSGGDIQYFGAGTRLSVL.

This sequence joins TRBV6-2 or TRBV6-3 and TRBJ2-3; 13 positions agree with TRBD2. J lost 0 bases, V lost 0 bases, and 6 bases had no gene match. The germline gives CDR1 MNHEY, CDR2 SVGEGT. This CDR3 is 19 amino acids long. CDR3 residues: CASSYSGLAGATSTDTQYF. The CDR3 DNA reads TGTGCCAGCAGTTACTCCGGACTAGCGGGGGCGACTAGCACAGATACGCAGTATTTT.

The rearrangement uses TRBV11-2 and TRBJ1-5; a weak D match, TRBD1 (5 bases). The ends were cut back, 2 bases at V and 5 bases at J, with 19 bases in the middle. From germline, CDR1 is SGHAT and CDR2 FQNNGV. The CDR3 runs 17 residues. This chain's CDR3 is CASSLSPPQGEHQPQHF. As DNA, the CDR3 is TGTGCCAGCAGCTTATCCCCCCCCCAGGGTGAGCATCAGCCCCAGCATTTT. The variable domain in full, completed from reference TRBV11-2 and TRBJ1-5, reads EAGVAQSPRYKIIEKRQSVAFWCNPISGHATLYWYQQILGQGPKLLIQFQNNGVVDDSQLPKDRFSAERLKGVDSTLKIQPAKLEDSAVYLCASSLSPPQGEHQPQHFGDGTRLSIL.

The chain couples TRBV6-4 to TRBJ2-3; D unresolved. V was clipped by 5 bases and J by 3 bases, with 12 bases between them. Germline V gives CDR1 MRHNA, CDR2 SNTAGT. The CDR3 runs to 14 residues. The CDR3 loop reads CASSFDFTTDTQYF. In DNA form, the CDR3 reads TGTGCCAGCAGTTTCGACTTCACGACAGATACGCAGTATTTT.

The chain is built from TRBV6-6 and TRBJ1-4, with D maybe TRBD1 (5 bases). The length of the CDR3 is 14 residues. The germline V gene encodes CDR1 MNHNY and CDR2 SVGAGI (reference sequence). Trimming stripped 2 bases from V and 8 bases from J, with 12 bases between. The CDR3 DNA is TGTGCCAGCAGTTACGGGGGGGTTCAAGAAAAACTGTTTTTT. Translating gives CASSYGGVQEKLFF.

In regard to this clone: This specimen includes other DNA sequences encoding the same CDR3. The V call is TRBV7-3, the J call TRBJ2-7, with D possibly matching TRBD2 (5 bases). Trimming shortened V by 5 bases and J by 4 bases, and 15 bases separated the two germline ends. The CDR3 runs to 14 residues. Germline lookup yields CDR1 SGHTA and CDR2 FQGTGA. The CDR3 is CASSPGTSGYEQYF. The CDR3 DNA is TGTGCCAGCAGCCCTGGAACCAGCGGTTACGAGCAGTACTTC. Drawing the rest from reference TRBV7-3 and TRBJ2-7, the complete variable domain is GAGVSQTPSNKVTEKGKYVELRCDPISGHTALYWYRQSLGQGPEFLIYFQGTGAADDSGLPNDRFFAVRPEGSVSTLKIQRTERGDSAVYLCASSPGTSGYEQYFGPGTRLTVT.

V gene TRBV28 combines with J gene TRBJ2-2; tentatively, D is TRBD2 (6 bases). V shed 2 bases and J shed 8 bases, with 12 bases lying between them. This CDR3 spans 14 amino acids. The germline gives CDR1 MDHEN, CDR2 SYDVKM. As DNA, the CDR3 is TGTGCCAGCAGTTTAGGAGGGGATTCGGGGGAGCTGTTTTTT. Its translation is CASSLGGDSGELFF. Full variable domain (missing parts from reference TRBV28 and TRBJ2-2): DVKVTQSSRYLVKRTGEKVFLECVQDMDHENMFWYRQDPGLGLRLIYFSYDVKMKEKGDIPEGYSVSREKKERFSLILESASTNQTSMYLCASSLGGDSGELFFGEGSRLTVL.